Listed here are 19 T cell receptor beta chains from one sample, sequenced in a study of blood T cells in healthy people across ages (dated by TCRdb to between 2014 and 2016). Libraries were built with 5' RACE. The sequencer was an Illumina HiSeq 2500. A second PCR of about 6 to 11 cycles was run with a J-beta primer mix and a sample-barcoded 5' primer. Clones were called with MiXCR by TCRdb after fastp trimmed the public reads at Q25, and only in-frame beta chains were retained. Entries are consolidated by CDR3 protein sequence, retaining the most common genes and DNA. Present in this sample are 550,000 to 800,000 distinct CDR3 sequences, approximately 31% of which were seen just once. About 16% of the sample comes from the top ten. Sequenced sample: blood. These receptors originate from a woman older than 75 in good health. Donor details come from another sample of the same person, matched by shared clones.

The chain uses TRBV12-3 or TRBV12-4 and TRBJ2-3; the D is unclear. This CDR3 has 13 amino acids. V was trimmed by 5 bases and J by 1 base, leaving 7 bases between them. The CDR3 region is CASSPVRTDTQYF. CDR3 coding DNA: TGTGCCAGCAGTCCCGTACGCACAGATACGCAGTATTTT.

This clonotype was recorded many times. Written as DNA, the CDR3 is TGCGCCAGCAGCTCCCTGACAGGGGTTCCCACAGATACGCAGTATTTT. Translating gives CASSSLTGVPTDTQYF. This chain links TRBV5-1 with TRBJ2-3; TRBD1 aligns across 8 bases. Trimming at V came to 3 bases and at J to 2 bases, leaving 8 bases not matched to a gene. The CDR3 totals 16 residues. In germline, CDR1 is SGHRS, CDR2 YFSETQ. The full variable domain, its missing parts supplied by reference TRBV5-1 and TRBJ2-3, is KAGVTQTPRYLIKTRGQQVTLSCSPISGHRSVSWYQQTPGQGLQFLFEYFSETQRNKGNFPGRFSGRQFSNSRSEMNVSTLELGDSALYLCASSSLTGVPTDTQYFGPGTRLTVL.

The CDR3 DNA sequence: TGCAGTGCTAGAGATCCCAGGGGGCGGGATGAAAAACTGTTTTTT. Translating gives CSARDPRGRDEKLFF. The chain recombines TRBV20-1 with TRBJ1-4; 8 nucleotides match TRBD1. Germline V gene data show CDR1 as DFQATT and CDR2 as SNEGSKA (reference sequence). This CDR3 has 15 amino acids. The V and J ends lost 0 bases and 6 bases, in that order; junction bases with no gene match: 6.

The sample holds many counts of this clonotype. The chain recombines TRBV6-2 or TRBV6-3 with TRBJ2-1; 9 positions agree with TRBD1. V trimming: 0 bases; J trimming: 3 bases; junction bases outside the gene matches: 6. The V gene's germline CDR1 is MNHEY and CDR2 SVGEGT. The CDR3 has 17 residues. CDR3: CASSYSEDRGVYNEQFF. Written as DNA, the CDR3 is TGTGCCAGCAGTTACTCTGAGGACAGGGGTGTCTACAATGAGCAGTTCTTC.

This clonotype has just a few counts. The J gene is TRBJ2-1, the V gene TRBV3-1; 7 nucleotides align to TRBD2. CDR1 and CDR2 (germline): LGHDT, YNNKEL (reference sequence). Trimming cost V 0 bases and J 1 base; bases outside gene matches: 6. The length of the CDR3 is 17 residues. This chain's CDR3 is CASSQDGRGWSYNEQFF. CDR3 in DNA: TGTGCCAGCAGCCAAGATGGGCGGGGGTGGTCCTACAATGAGCAGTTCTTC.

This chain uses TRBV3-1 with TRBJ2-2; D is undetermined. V dropped 2 bases and J dropped 8 bases, with 6 bases sitting between them. The CDR3 is 12 residues long. Germline CDR1 reads LGHDT; CDR2 reads YNNKEL (reference sequence). The CDR3 nucleotides read TGTGCCAGCAGCCAAAGACCAGGGGAGCTGTTTTTT. This sequence encodes CASSQRPGELFF.

This clonotype was found a few times. The chain couples TRBV4-1 to TRBJ1-4; maybe TRBD1 (6 bases). The CDR3 loop spans 15 amino acids. The germline V gene has CDR1 MGHRA and CDR2 YSYEKL. The V and J ends lost 1 base and 8 bases respectively, with 14 bases between them. The CDR3 loop reads CASSQVQGGFEKLFF. DNA for the CDR3: TGCGCCAGCAGCCAAGTTCAAGGGGGTTTCGAAAAACTGTTTTTT.

The chain has TRBV5-6 and TRBJ2-1, with 10 bases fitting TRBD2. From germline, CDR1 is SGHDT and CDR2 YYEEEE. CDR3 length: 15 residues. The trim removed 6 bases at V and 5 bases at J, leaving 8 bases unmatched. This chain's CDR3 is CASNQGLAGDNEQFF. The DNA of the CDR3 is TGTGCCAGCAACCAGGGGCTAGCGGGGGACAATGAGCAGTTCTTC.

This clonotype was seen ten or more times. The gene calls are TRBV12-3 or TRBV12-4 and TRBJ2-1; D perhaps matches TRBD2 (6 bases). Trimming took off 3 bases at V and 0 bases at J, with 15 bases between the two ends. This CDR3 is built from 17 residues. CDR3 sequence reads: CASSFVAGTSSYNEQFF. The CDR3 DNA reads as TGTGCCAGCAGTTTTGTTGCGGGAACTAGCTCCTACAATGAGCAGTTCTTC.

This clonotype was seen repeatedly, ten times or more. This sequence joins TRBV10-3 and TRBJ2-5, with 8 bases fitting TRBD2. CDR3 size: 16 residues. Per the germline V gene, CDR1 is ENHRY and CDR2 is SYGVKD. The ends lost 3 bases at V and 3 bases at J; junction bases unmatched: 9. The CDR3 DNA sequence: TGTGCCATCAGTGATTTCGGAATAGCGGGGAAAGAGACCCAGTACTTC. This encodes CAISDFGIAGKETQYF.

This clonotype has a handful of counts. This chain joins TRBV27 and TRBJ1-1; TRBD1 might be the D (6 bases). The CDR3 spans 18 residues. Germline values: CDR1 MNHEY, CDR2 SMNVEV (reference sequence). Trimming pared 6 bases from V and 1 base from J, leaving 24 bases between. CDR3 region: CASSSFYWRGTTNTEAFF. CDR3 sequence (DNA): TGTGCCAGCAGCTCCTTTTATTGGAGGGGGACAACGAACACTGAAGCTTTCTTT.

This clonotype was observed at least ten times. This chain joins TRBV6-5 and TRBJ2-7, with 8 bases lining up with TRBD1. The V segment lost 6 bases and the J segment 0 bases; nucleotides outside the gene matches: 10. Germline CDR1 is MNHEY and CDR2 is SVGAGI. The CDR3 sequence is 16 residues long. Here the CDR3 reads CASSRGTGYSSYEQYF. The CDR3 nucleotides read TGTGCCAGCAGCAGAGGGACAGGTTACAGCTCCTACGAGCAGTACTTC.

The chain is built from TRBV6-1 and TRBJ2-4; TRBD2 aligns across 15 bases. The J call could be wrong; TRBJ2-7 is a better fit for the DNA end. Germline V lookup: CDR1 MNHNS, CDR2 SASEGT. The CDR3 is 17 amino acids. The CDR3 DNA sequence: TGTGCCAGCAGTGACCCGGGGACTAGCGGGGGGAGGTACGAGCAGTACTTC. It codes for CASSDPGTSGGRYEQYF.

There are many counts of this clonotype. The V and J genes are TRBV2 and TRBJ2-5; perhaps TRBD2 as D (6 bases). Trimming removed 3 bases at V and 4 bases at J, with 18 bases between. CDR3 size: 16 residues. Germline assignment: CDR1 SNHLY and CDR2 FYNNEI. As DNA, the CDR3 is TGTGCCAGCAGTGAGTTGTTCCGTCTCGGGAGAGAGACCCAGTACTTC. Its protein product is CASSELFRLGRETQYF. Supplemented by reference TRBV2 and TRBJ2-5, the full variable domain reads EPEVTQTPSHQVTQMGQEVILRCVPISNHLYFYWYRQILGQKVEFLVSFYNNEISEKSEIFDDQFSVERPDGSNFTLKIRSTKLEDSAMYFCASSELFRLGRETQYFGPGTRLLVL.

This clonotype has more than one count but fewer than ten. The chain recombines TRBV7-3 with TRBJ1-1, with D maybe TRBD1 (6 bases). The CDR3 contains 16 residues. Between the trimmed V and J ends, which lost 8 bases and 5 bases, there was a span of 24 bases. The V gene's germline CDR1 is SGHTA and CDR2 FQGTGA. The CDR3 bases are TGTGCCAGCCGCCTAGACGCGACAGCGAGGGGGACTGAAGCTTTCTTT. Its translation: CASRLDATARGTEAFF.

This clonotype was counted at least ten times. This sequence joins TRBV7-3 and TRBJ2-1; the D is unclear. This CDR3 contains 13 residues. CDR1 is SGHTA and CDR2 is FQGTGA in the germline V gene. Trimming stripped 1 base from V and 8 bases from J, with 9 bases between. CDR3 sequence (DNA): TGTGCCAGCAGCTTAAGGTCGGGCGATGAGCAGTTCTTC. Residues: CASSLRSGDEQFF. The complete variable domain, with remaining parts taken from reference TRBV7-3 and TRBJ2-1, reads GAGVSQTPSNKVTEKGKYVELRCDPISGHTALYWYRQSLGQGPEFLIYFQGTGAADDSGLPNDRFFAVRPEGSVSTLKIQRTERGDSAVYLCASSLRSGDEQFFGPGTRLTVL.

In DNA, the CDR3 is TGTGCCAGCAGCTTAGGGGGGACAGGGCGGACTTTCTTT. It encodes CASSLGGTGRTFF. The rearrangement uses TRBV11-2 and TRBJ1-1; 9 positions match TRBD1. Looked up from germline, CDR1 is SGHAT and CDR2 is FQNNGV. The V gene end was trimmed by 1 base and the J gene end by 12 bases; junction bases not matched to a gene: 6. CDR3 length equals 13 residues.

In the case of this clonotype: At one end the junction does not follow the germline gene, possibly because of a read error. V is TRBV12-3 or TRBV12-4 and J is TRBJ2-3, with D unclear. CDR3 size: 15 residues. CDR3 sequence: CASSFSPVSTDAQYF. The CDR3 DNA follows: TGTGCCAGCAGTTTCTCTCCTGTTAGCACAGATGCGCAGTATTTT.

The sample holds many counts of this clonotype. The chain is built from TRBV5-1 and TRBJ2-1, with D perhaps being TRBD1 or TRBD2 (5 bases each). Germline CDR1 and CDR2: SGHRS and YFSETQ. There are 15 residues in the CDR3. V lost 1 base to trimming and J lost 6 bases, with 14 bases between them. CDR3 amino acids: CASSLLGTGVNEQFF. The CDR3 region has the DNA TGCGCCAGCAGCTTGCTTGGGACCGGAGTCAATGAGCAGTTCTTC. Full variable domain (rest looked up from reference TRBV5-1 and TRBJ2-1): KAGVTQTPRYLIKTRGQQVTLSCSPISGHRSVSWYQQTPGQGLQFLFEYFSETQRNKGNFPGRFSGRQFSNSRSEMNVSTLELGDSALYLCASSLLGTGVNEQFFGPGTRLTVL.